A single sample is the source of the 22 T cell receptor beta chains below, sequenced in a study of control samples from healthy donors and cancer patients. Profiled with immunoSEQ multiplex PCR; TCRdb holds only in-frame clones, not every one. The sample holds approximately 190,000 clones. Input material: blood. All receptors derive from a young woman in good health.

DNA for the CDR3: TGTGCCAGCTCACCAGGTCTGGGACAGGCTAATCAGCCCCAGCATTTT. Encoded protein: CASSPGLGQANQPQHF. The V call is TRBV18, the J call TRBJ1-5; 8 bases match TRBD1. Germline CDR1 reads KGHSH; CDR2 reads LQKENI. CDR3 length: 16 residues. V lost 2 bases and J lost 4; bases outside the gene matches: 7.

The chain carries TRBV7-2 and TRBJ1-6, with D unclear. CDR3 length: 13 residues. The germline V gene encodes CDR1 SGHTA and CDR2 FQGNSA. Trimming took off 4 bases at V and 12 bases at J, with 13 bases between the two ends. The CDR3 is CASSYGPWEPLHF. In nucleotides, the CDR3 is TGTGCCAGCAGCTACGGTCCATGGGAACCCCTCCACTTT. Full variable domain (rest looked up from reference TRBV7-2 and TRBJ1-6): GAGVSQSPSNKVTEKGKDVELRCDPISGHTALYWYRQSLGQGLEFLIYFQGNSAPDKSGLPSDRFSAERTGGSVSTLTIQRTQQEDSAVYLCASSYGPWEPLHFGNGTRLTVT.

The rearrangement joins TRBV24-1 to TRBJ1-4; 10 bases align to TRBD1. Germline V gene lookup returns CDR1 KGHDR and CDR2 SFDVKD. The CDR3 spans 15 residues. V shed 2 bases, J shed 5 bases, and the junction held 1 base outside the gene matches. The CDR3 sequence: CATSDWTGGNEKLFF. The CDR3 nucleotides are TGTGCCACCAGTGATTGGACAGGGGGGAATGAAAAACTGTTTTTT.

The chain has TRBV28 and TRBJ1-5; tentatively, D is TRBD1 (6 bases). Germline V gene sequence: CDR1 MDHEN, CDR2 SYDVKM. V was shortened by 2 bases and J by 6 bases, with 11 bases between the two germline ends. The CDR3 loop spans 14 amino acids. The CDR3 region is CASSLEGVGQPQHF. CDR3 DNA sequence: TGTGCCAGCAGTTTAGAGGGGGTCGGTCAGCCCCAGCATTTT.

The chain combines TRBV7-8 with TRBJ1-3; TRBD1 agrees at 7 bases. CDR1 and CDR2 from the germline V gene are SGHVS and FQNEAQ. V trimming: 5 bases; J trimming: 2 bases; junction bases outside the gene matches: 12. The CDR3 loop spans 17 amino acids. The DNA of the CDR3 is TGTGCCAGCAGCCAACGACAGGGACGGGGGACTGGAAACACCATATATTTT. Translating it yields CASSQRQGRGTGNTIYF.

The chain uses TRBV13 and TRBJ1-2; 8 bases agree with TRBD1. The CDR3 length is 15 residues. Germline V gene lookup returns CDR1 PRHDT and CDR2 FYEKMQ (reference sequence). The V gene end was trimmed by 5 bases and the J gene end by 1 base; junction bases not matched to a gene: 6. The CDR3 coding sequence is TGTGCCAGCAGCCAGGGACAGGTAAATAACTATGGCTACACCTTC. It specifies CASSQGQVNNYGYTF.

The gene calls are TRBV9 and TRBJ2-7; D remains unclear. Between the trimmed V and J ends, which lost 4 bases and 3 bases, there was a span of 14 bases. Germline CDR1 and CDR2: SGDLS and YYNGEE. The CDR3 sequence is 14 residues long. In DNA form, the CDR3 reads TGTGCCAGCAGCCCAGGTCCGTCTAGCTACGAGCAGTACTTC. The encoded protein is CASSPGPSSYEQYF.

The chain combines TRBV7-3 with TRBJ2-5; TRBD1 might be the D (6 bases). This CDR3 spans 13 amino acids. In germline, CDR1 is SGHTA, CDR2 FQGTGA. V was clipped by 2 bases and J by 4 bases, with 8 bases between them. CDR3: CASSLGGGETQYF. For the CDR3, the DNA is TGTGCCAGCAGCTTAGGGGGCGGAGAGACCCAGTACTTC.

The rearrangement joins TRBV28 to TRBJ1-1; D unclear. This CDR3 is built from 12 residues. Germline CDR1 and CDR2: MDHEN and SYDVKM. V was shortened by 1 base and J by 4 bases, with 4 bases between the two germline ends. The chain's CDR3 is CASSLLLTEAFF. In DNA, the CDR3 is TGTGCCAGCAGTTTATTGCTCACTGAAGCTTTCTTT.

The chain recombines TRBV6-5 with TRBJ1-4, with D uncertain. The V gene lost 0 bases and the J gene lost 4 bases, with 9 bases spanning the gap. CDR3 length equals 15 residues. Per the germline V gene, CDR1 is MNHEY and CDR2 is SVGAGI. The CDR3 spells CASSYSHRDNEKLFF. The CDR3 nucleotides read TGTGCCAGCAGTTACTCCCACCGTGATAATGAAAAACTGTTTTTT.

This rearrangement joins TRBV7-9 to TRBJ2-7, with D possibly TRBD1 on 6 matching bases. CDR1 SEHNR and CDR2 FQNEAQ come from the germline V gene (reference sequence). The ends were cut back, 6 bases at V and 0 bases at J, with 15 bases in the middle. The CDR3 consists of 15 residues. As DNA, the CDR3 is TGTGCCAGCAGTCCCCGACAGGCCGGCTCCTACGAGCAGTACTTC. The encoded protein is CASSPRQAGSYEQYF.

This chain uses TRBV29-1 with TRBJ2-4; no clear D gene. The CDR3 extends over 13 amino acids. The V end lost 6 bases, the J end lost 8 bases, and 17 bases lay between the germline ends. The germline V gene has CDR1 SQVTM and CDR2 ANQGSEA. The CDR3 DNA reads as TGCAGCGTGACCCCGCAGGACCACGACATTCAGTACTTC. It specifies CSVTPQDHDIQYF.

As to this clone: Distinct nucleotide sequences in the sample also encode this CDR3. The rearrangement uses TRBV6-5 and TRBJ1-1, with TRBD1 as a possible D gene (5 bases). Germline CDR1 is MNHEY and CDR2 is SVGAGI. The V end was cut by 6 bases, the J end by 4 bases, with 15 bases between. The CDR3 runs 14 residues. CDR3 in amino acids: CASSSLGEGTEAFF. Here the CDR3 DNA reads TGTGCCAGCAGCTCCCTGGGGGAGGGCACTGAAGCTTTCTTT.

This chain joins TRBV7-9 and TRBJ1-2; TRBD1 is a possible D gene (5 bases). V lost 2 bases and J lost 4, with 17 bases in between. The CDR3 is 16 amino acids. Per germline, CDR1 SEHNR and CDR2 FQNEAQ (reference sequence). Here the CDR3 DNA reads TGTGCCAGCAGCTTAAGCACCGGGACGGCGATCTATGGCTACACCTTC. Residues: CASSLSTGTAIYGYTF.

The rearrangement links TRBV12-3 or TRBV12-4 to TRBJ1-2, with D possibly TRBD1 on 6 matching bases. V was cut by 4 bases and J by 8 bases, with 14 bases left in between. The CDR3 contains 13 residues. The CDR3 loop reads CASSSLYRVGYTF. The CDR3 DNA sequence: TGTGCCAGCAGTTCCCTTTACAGGGTGGGCTACACCTTC.

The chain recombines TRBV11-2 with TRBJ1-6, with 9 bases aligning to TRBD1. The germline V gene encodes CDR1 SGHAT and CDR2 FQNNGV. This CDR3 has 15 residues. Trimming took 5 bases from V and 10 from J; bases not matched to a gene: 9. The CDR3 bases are TGTGCCAGCAGCGTGTACAGGGGGCCGGAGTCACCCCTCCACTTT. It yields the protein CASSVYRGPESPLHF.

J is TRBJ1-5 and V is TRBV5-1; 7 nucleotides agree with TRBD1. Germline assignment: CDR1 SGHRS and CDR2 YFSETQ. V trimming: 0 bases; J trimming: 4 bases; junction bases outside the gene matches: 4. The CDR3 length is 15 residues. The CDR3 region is CASSLAGDRNQPQHF. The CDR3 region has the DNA TGCGCCAGCAGCTTGGCGGGGGACAGAAATCAGCCCCAGCATTTT.

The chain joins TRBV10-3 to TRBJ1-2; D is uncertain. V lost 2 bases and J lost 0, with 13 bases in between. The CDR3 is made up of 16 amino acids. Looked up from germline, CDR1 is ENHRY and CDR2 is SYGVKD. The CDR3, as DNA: TGTGCCATCAGTGAGGATCGAGGTTTAGCTAACTATGGCTACACCTTC. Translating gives CAISEDRGLANYGYTF.

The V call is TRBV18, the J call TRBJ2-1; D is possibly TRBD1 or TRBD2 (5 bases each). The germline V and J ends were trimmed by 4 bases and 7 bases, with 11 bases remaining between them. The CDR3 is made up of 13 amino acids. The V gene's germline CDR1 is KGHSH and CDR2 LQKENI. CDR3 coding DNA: TGTGCCAGCTCACGGCCCGGGACGAATGAGCAGTTCTTC. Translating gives CASSRPGTNEQFF.

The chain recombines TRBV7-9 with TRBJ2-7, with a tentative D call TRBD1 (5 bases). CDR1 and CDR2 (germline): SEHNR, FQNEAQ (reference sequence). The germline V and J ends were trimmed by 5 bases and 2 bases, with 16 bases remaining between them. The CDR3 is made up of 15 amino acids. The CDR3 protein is CASSQGTLGTYEQYF. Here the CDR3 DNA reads TGTGCCAGCAGCCAGGGCACATTGGGGACCTACGAGCAGTACTTC.

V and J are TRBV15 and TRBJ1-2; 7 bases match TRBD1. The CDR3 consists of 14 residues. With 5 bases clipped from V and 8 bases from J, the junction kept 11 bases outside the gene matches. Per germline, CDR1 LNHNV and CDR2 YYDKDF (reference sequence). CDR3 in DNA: TGTGCCACCAGCTCCAGACAGACAGGGAGGGGCTACACCTTC. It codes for CATSSRQTGRGYTF.

CDR3 DNA: TGTGCCAGCAGCTTGGCTGGGGGTACTAGCAATCAGCCCCAGCATTTT. Protein sequence: CASSLAGGTSNQPQHF. The V gene is TRBV5-6, the J gene TRBJ1-5, with D possibly matching TRBD1 (5 bases). Germline V gene sequence: CDR1 SGHDT, CDR2 YYEEEE. The CDR3 has 16 residues. Trimming cost V 0 bases and J 0 bases, with 10 bases left between them.